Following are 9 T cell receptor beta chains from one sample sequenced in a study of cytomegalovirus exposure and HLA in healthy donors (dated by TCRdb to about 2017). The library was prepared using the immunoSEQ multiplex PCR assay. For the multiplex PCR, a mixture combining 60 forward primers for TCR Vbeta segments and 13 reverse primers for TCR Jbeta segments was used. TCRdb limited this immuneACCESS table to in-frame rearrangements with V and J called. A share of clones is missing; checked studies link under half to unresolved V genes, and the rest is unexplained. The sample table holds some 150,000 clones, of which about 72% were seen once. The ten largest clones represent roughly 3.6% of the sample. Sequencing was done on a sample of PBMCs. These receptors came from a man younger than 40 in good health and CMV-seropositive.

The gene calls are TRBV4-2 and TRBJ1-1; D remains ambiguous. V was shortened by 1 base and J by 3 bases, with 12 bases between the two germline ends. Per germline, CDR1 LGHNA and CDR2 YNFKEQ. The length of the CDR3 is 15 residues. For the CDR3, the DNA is TGTGCCAGCAGCCAAGGAGTAGGGCGGGACACTGAAGCTTTCTTT. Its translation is CASSQGVGRDTEAFF.

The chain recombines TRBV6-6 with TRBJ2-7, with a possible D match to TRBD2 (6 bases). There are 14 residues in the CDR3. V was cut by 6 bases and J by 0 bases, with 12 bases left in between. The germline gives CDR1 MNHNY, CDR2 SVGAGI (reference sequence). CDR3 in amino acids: CASSETTSSYEQYF. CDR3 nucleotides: TGTGCCAGCAGCGAGACGACTAGCTCCTACGAGCAGTACTTC.

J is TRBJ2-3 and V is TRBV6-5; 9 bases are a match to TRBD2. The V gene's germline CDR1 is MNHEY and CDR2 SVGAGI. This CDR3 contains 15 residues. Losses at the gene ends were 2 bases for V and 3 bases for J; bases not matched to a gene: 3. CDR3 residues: CASSYGRGGTDTQYF. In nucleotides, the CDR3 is TGTGCCAGCAGTTACGGGCGGGGGGGTACAGATACGCAGTATTTT.

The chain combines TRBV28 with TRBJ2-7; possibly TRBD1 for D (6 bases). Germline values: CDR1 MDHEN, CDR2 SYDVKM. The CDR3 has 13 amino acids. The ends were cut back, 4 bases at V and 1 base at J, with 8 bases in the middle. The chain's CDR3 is CASSSGHSYEQYF. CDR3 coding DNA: TGTGCCAGCAGTTCGGGACATTCCTACGAGCAGTACTTC.

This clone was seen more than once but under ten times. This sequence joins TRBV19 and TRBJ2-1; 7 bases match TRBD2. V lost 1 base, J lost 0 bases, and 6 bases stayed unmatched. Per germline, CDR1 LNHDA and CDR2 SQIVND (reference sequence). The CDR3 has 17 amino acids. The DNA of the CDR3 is TGTGCCAGTAGTATAGGTCCAGCGGGGAGCTCCTACAATGAGCAGTTCTTC. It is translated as CASSIGPAGSSYNEQFF.

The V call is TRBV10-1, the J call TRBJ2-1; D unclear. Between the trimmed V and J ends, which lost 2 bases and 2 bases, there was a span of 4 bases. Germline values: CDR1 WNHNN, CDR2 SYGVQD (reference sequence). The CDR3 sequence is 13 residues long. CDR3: CASSEAAYNEQFF. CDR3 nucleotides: TGCGCCAGCAGTGAGGCAGCCTACAATGAGCAGTTCTTC.

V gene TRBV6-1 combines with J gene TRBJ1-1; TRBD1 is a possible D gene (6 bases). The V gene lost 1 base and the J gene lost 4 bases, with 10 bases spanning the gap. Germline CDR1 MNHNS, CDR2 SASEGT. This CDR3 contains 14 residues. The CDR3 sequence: CASSEVTGLTEAFF. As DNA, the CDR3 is TGTGCCAGCAGTGAAGTGACAGGTCTCACTGAAGCTTTCTTT.

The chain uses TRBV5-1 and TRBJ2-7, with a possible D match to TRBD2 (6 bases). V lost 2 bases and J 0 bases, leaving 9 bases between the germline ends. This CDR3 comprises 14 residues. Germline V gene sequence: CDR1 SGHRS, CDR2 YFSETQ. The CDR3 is CASSLEGLSYEQYF. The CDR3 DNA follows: TGCGCCAGCAGCTTAGAGGGACTCTCCTACGAGCAGTACTTC.

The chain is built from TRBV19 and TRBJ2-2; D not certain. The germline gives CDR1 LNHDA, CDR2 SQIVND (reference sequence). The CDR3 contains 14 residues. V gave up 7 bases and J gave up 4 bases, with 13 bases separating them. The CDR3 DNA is TGTGCCAGTAAAGTAGACGGGTCCACCGGGGAGCTGTTTTTT. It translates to CASKVDGSTGELFF.